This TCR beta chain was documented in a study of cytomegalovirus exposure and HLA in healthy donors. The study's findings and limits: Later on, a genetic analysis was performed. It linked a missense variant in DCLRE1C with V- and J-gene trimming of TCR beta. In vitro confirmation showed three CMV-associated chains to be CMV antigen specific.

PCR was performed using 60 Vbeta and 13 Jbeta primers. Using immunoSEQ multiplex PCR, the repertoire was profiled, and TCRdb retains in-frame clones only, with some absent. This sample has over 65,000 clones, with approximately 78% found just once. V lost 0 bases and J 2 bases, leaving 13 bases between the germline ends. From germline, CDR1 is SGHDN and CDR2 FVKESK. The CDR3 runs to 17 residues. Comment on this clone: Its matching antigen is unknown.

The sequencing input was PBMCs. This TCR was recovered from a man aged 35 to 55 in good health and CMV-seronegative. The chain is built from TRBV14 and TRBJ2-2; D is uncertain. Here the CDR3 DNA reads TGTGCCAGCAGCCAAGATAAGCGAGTCGGAAACACCGGGGAGCTGTTTTTT. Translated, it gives CASSQDKRVGNTGELFF.